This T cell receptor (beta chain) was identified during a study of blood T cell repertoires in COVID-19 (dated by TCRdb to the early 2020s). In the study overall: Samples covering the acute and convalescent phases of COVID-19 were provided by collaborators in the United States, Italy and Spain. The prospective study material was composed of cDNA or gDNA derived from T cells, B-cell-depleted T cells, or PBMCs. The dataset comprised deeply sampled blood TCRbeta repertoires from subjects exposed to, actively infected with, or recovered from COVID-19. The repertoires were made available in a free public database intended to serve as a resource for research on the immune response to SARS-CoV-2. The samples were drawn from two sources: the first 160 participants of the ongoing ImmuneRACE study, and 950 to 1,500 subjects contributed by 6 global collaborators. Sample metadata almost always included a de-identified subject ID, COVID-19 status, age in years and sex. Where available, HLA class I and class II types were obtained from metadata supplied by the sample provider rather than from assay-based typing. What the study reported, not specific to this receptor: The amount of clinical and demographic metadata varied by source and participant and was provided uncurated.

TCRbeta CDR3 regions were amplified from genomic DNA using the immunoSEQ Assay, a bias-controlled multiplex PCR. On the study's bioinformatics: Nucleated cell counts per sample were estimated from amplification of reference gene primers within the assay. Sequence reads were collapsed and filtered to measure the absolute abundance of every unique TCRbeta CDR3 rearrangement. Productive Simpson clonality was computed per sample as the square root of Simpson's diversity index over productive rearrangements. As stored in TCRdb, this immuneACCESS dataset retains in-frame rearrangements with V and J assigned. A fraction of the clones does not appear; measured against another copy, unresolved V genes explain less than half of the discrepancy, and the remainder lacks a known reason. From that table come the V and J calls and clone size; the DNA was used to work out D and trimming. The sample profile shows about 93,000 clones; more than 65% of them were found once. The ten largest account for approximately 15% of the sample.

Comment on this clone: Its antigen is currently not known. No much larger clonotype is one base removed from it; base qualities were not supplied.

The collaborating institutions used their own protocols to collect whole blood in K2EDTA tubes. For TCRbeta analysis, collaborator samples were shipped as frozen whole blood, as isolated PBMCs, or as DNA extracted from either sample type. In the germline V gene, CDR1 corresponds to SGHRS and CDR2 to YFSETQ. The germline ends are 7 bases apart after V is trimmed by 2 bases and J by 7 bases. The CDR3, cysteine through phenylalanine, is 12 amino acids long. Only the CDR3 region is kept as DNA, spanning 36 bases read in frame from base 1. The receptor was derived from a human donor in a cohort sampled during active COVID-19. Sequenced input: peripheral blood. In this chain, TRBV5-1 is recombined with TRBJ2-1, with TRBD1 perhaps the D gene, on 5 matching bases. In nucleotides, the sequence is TGCGCCAGCAGCTTCACAGGAAATGAGCAGTTCTTC. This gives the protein CASSFTGNEQFF.